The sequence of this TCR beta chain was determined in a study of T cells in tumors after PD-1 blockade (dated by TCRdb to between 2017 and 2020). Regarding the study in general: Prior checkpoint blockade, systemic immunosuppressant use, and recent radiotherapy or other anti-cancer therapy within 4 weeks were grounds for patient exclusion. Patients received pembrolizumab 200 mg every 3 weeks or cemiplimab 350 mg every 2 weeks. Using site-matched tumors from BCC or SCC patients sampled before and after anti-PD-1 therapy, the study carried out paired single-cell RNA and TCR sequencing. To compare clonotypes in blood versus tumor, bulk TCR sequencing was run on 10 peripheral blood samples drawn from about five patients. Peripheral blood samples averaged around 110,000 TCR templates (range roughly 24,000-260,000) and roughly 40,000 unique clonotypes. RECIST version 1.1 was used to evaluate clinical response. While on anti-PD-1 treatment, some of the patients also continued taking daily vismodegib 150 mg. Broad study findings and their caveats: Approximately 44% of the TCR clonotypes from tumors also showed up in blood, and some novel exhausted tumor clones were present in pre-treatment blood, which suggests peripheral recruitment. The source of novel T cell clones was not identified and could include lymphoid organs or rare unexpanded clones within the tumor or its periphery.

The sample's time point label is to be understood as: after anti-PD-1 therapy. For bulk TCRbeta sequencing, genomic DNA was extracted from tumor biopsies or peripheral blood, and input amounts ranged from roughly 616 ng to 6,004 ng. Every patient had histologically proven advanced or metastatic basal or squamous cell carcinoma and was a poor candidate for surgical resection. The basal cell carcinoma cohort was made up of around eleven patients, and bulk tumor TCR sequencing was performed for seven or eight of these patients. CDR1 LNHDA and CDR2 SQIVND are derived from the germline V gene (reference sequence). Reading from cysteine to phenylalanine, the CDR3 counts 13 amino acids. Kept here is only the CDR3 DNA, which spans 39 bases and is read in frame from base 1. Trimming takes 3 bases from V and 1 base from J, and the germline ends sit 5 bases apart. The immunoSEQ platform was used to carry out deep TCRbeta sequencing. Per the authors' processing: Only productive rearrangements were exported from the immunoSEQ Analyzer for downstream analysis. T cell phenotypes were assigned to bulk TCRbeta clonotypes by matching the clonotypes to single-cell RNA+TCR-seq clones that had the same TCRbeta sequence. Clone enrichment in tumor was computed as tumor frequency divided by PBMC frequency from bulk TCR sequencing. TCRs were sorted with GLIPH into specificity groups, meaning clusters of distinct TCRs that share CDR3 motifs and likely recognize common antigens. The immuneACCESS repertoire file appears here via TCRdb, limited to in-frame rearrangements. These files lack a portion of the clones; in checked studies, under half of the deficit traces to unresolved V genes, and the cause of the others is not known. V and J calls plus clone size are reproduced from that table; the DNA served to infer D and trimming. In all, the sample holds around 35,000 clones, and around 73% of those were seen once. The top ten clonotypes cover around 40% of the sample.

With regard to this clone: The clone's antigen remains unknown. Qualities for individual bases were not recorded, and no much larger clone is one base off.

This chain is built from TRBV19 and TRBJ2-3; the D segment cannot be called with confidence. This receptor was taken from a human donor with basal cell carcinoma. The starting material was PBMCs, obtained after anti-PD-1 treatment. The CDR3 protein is CASSMARTDTQYF. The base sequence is TGTGCCAGTAGTATGGCCCGCACAGATACGCAGTATTTT. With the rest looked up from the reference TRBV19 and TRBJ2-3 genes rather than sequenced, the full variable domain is DGGITQSPKYLFRKEGQNVTLSCEQNLNHDAMYWYRQDPGQGLRLIYYSQIVNDFQKGDIAEGYSVSREKKESFPLTVTSAQKNPTAFYLCASSMARTDTQYFGPGTRLTVL.